This T cell receptor (beta chain) is from a study of blood T cell repertoires in COVID-19 (TCRdb year 2020). Background for the entire study: The collaborator samples originated in the United States, Italy and Spain and spanned the acute and convalescent phases of COVID-19. The prospective study material was composed of cDNA or gDNA derived from T cells, B-cell-depleted T cells, or PBMCs. Deeply sampled blood TCRbeta repertoires from subjects exposed to, actively infected with, or recovered from COVID-19 were included in the dataset. The repertoires were made available in a free public database intended to serve as a resource for research on the immune response to SARS-CoV-2. Samples were obtained from the ongoing ImmuneRACE study (first 160 participants) and from 1,254 subjects provided by 6 global collaborators. Nearly every sample came with metadata listing a de-identified subject ID, COVID-19 status, age in years and sex. Where available, HLA class I and class II types were taken from metadata supplied by the sample provider and were not determined by assay-based typing. What the research found in general, with its limitations: How much clinical and demographic metadata was included differed by source and by participant, and the metadata was provided uncurated.

The junction carries 10 bases between V and J, which are trimmed by 0 bases and 14 bases respectively. As encoded in the germline V gene (reference sequence), CDR1 is LNHNV while CDR2 is YYDKDF. Inclusive of the bounding cysteine and phenylalanine, the CDR3 is 11 residues long. Of all the DNA, just the CDR3 is kept, 33 bases in frame from base 1. In the case of this clone: The target of this receptor is not known. One base away there is no much larger clone; base qualities are not given.

TCRbeta CDR3 regions were amplified from genomic DNA by means of the immunoSEQ Assay, a bias-controlled multiplex PCR. Turning to the authors' computational methods: Nucleated cell counts per sample were estimated from amplification of reference gene primers within the assay. Sequence reads were collapsed and filtered to measure the absolute abundance of every unique TCRbeta CDR3 rearrangement. Productive Simpson clonality was computed per sample as the square root of Simpson's diversity index over productive rearrangements. TCRdb carries this immuneACCESS record with in-frame sequences only. Its versions omit some clonotypes, under half of them owing to an unresolved V gene in the studies checked, with the rest unexplained. V and J calls and clone size are given by that table; D and trimming were obtained from the DNA. The sample profile shows roughly 240,000 clones; approximately 83% of them were found once. Jointly, the top ten make up about 3.1% of the sample.

Samples from volunteer blood donors who had recovered from COVID-19 were contributed by a second Seattle source. Whole blood was collected in K2EDTA tubes by collaborating institutions according to the institutions' own protocols. For TCRbeta analysis, collaborator samples were shipped as frozen whole blood, as isolated PBMCs, or as DNA extracted from either sample type. This chain joins TRBV15 to TRBJ1-2, with the D gene too uncertain to name. Material for sequencing was peripheral blood. This TCR was sampled from a woman in her thirties who had recovered from COVID-19. In nucleotide form, the sequence is TGTGCCACCAGCAGAGACCAGGAGGCTACCTTC. The resulting protein is CATSRDQEATF.